This is a list of T cell receptor beta chains from one sample in a study of CD4 T cells in relation to SARS-CoV-2 and coronaviruses. The antigens these receptors bind are not known. Profiling relied on immunoSEQ multiplex PCR, and the TCRdb table lists in-frame clones only, not all of them. The table records roughly 14,000 clones, about 78% of them present only once. Sequenced: CD4+ T cells from PBMCs, cultured in vitro. The receptors were gathered from a human donor in good health. Each CDR3 is given with its conserved first and last residue. A D gene is named only where the DNA matches it firmly. Clone size appears in some rows only: once, few, many, or a class for an expanded clone.

.	.	TRBV5-1	TRBJ1-3	CASSFRTGNTIYF	TGCGCCAGCAGCTTCAGGACTGGAAACACCATATATTTT
.	TRBD1	TRBV30	TRBJ2-7	CAWSTPTGGPYEQYF	TGTGCCTGGAGTACCCCGACAGGGGGCCCCTACGAGCAGTACTTC
once	.	TRBV3-1/TRBV3-2	TRBJ1-1	CASSQGRMNTEAFF	TGTGCCAGCAGCCAGGGGAGGATGAACACTGAAGCTTTCTTT
.	TRBD1	TRBV30	TRBJ2-7	CAWGTGSYEQYF	TGTGCCTGGGGGACAGGGTCCTACGAGCAGTACTTC
.	.	TRBV11-2	TRBJ1-1	CASSLTRNTEAFF	TGTGCCAGCAGCTTAACACGGAACACTGAAGCTTTCTTT
.	.	TRBV3-1/TRBV3-2	TRBJ1-1	CASSQVLARGNTEAFF	TGTGCCAGCAGCCAAGTCCTGGCCAGGGGGAACACTGAAGCTTTCTTT
.	.	TRBV5-4	TRBJ2-1	CASSLDQNEQFF	TGTGCCAGCAGCCTGGACCAGAATGAGCAGTTCTTC
few	.	TRBV15	TRBJ2-7	CATSGAGYEQYF	TGTGCCACCAGCGGGGCAGGTTACGAGCAGTACTTC
.	.	TRBV24-1	TRBJ1-1	CATSDSRTGNTEAFF	TGTGCCACCAGTGATTCGAGGACTGGAAACACTGAAGCTTTCTTT
.	TRBD2	TRBV5-4	TRBJ2-1	CASSTAGLVNEQFF	TGTGCCAGCAGCACCGCAGGACTAGTAAATGAGCAGTTCTTC
.	.	TRBV7-3	TRBJ2-2	CASTPQPGTGELFF	TGTGCCAGCACCCCCCAACCTGGCACCGGGGAGCTGTTTTTT
.	.	TRBV5-1	TRBJ1-2	CASSLGQRANYGYTF	TGCGCCAGCAGCTTGGGTCAGCGAGCTAACTATGGCTACACCTTC
.	TRBD2	TRBV10-3	TRBJ2-3	CAISRGLAGGSTDTQYF	TGTGCCATCAGTAGAGGACTAGCGGGAGGTAGCACAGATACGCAGTATTTT
few	.	TRBV19	TRBJ2-5	CASSMGGETQYF	TGTGCCAGTAGTATGGGGGGAGAGACCCAGTACTTC
once	.	TRBV27	TRBJ1-1	CASSTDKSTEAFF	TGTGCCAGCAGTACGGATAAGAGCACTGAAGCTTTCTTT
.	.	TRBV5-1	TRBJ2-2	CASSLDGGRNTGELFF	TGCGCCAGCAGCTTGGATGGCGGGCGTAACACCGGGGAGCTGTTTTTT
.	.	TRBV30	TRBJ1-6	CAWSGGTADNSPLHF	TGTGCCTGGAGTGGGGGGACGGCAGATAATTCACCCCTCCACTTT
.	.	TRBV19	TRBJ1-2	CASSPSADRWSYGYTF	TGTGCCAGTAGTCCCTCCGCCGACAGGTGGTCCTATGGCTACACCTTC
once	.	TRBV7-9	TRBJ2-6	CASSQTDSGANVLTF	TGTGCCAGCAGCCAAACGGACTCTGGGGCCAACGTCCTGACTTTC
few	.	TRBV19	TRBJ2-1	CASISQGGSYNEQFF	TGTGCCAGTATCTCACAGGGTGGCTCCTACAATGAGCAGTTCTTC
.	TRBD2	TRBV11-2	TRBJ2-4	CASSLDTSASKNIQYF	TGTGCCAGCAGCTTAGACACTAGCGCGTCCAAAAACATTCAGTACTTC
.	TRBD1	TRBV28	TRBJ1-3	CASSEAYSGTGGVGNTIYF	TGTGCCAGCAGTGAAGCATATTCCGGGACAGGGGGCGTGGGAAACACCATATATTTT
.	TRBD1	TRBV5-6	TRBJ2-4	CASSLTGGNIQYF	TGTGCCAGCAGCCTTACAGGGGGAAACATTCAGTACTTC
few	.	TRBV15	TRBJ1-3	CATSRDPGTGNTIYF	TGTGCCACCAGCAGAGATCCGGGGACAGGAAACACCATATATTTT
.	TRBD1	TRBV5-1	TRBJ2-5	CASSQRTGQETQYF	TGCGCCAGCAGCCAACGGACAGGGCAAGAGACCCAGTACTTC
.	TRBD1	TRBV11-2	TRBJ2-1	CASNLHRGVYEQFF	TGTGCCAGCAATCTCCACAGGGGGGTCTATGAGCAGTTCTTC
.	.	TRBV5-1	TRBJ1-3	CASSRLGDPTSGNTIYF	TGCGCCAGCAGCCGCCTAGGGGACCCGACATCTGGAAACACCATATATTTT
.	TRBD1	TRBV28	TRBJ2-2	CASSSPGQGAGELFF	TGTGCCAGCAGTTCCCCGGGACAGGGGGCAGGGGAGCTGTTTTTT
few	TRBD1	TRBV24-1	TRBJ1-4	CATRDRVTEKLFF	TGTGCCACCAGGGACAGGGTAACGGAAAAACTGTTTTTT
.	.	TRBV3-1/TRBV3-2	TRBJ2-3	CASSQDLTPFTDTQYF	TGTGCCAGCAGCCAAGATCTAACTCCCTTCACAGATACGCAGTATTTT
.	TRBD1	TRBV28	TRBJ1-2	CASSPAGQGNYGYTF	TGTGCCAGCAGTCCCGCCGGACAGGGGAACTATGGCTACACCTTC